A selection of T cell receptor beta chains follows, all from one sample in a study of blood T cell repertoires in COVID-19. The method was immunoSEQ multiplex PCR; TCRdb's version includes in-frame clones alone and lacks a portion of them. The repertoire includes approximately 280,000 clones, 75% to 90% of them detected once, and roughly 5% sits in the top ten. Sequenced input: peripheral blood. The receptors come from a man aged 35 to 55 with acute or convalescent COVID-19. The CDR3 runs from the conserved cysteine through the conserved F or W. The D gene is left open where the match is weak. The size field is filled for only some rows; it gives once, few, many or a size class.

>TRBJ1-5|NA|TRBD1|TRBV30
CAWSVQGGQAQHF
TGTGCCTGGAGTGTACAAGGGGGCCAGGCCCAGCATTTT
>TRBJ1-1|NA|TRBD1|TRBV12-5
CASGSGQGLGMNTEAFF
TGTGCTAGTGGTTCCGGACAGGGGCTGGGGATGAACACTGAAGCTTTCTTT
>TRBJ1-1|NA|TRBD1|TRBV2
CASRQGVGSTEAFF
TGTGCCAGCAGACAGGGGGTGGGATCGACTGAAGCTTTCTTT
>TRBJ2-3|NA|TRBD2|TRBV4-2
CASSQDHSGGGTDTQYF
TGTGCCAGCAGCCAGGACCATAGCGGGGGGGGCACAGATACGCAGTATTTT
>TRBJ1-1|NA|NA|TRBV15
CATSSRKGVTEAFF
TGTGCCACCAGCTCAAGAAAAGGGGTCACTGAAGCTTTCTTT
>TRBJ2-1|NA|NA|TRBV5-4
CASSLGAGGNEQFF
TGTGCCAGCAGCTTGGGTGCCGGGGGAAATGAGCAGTTCTTC
>TRBJ1-4|NA|NA|TRBV18
CASSLLGSTNEKLFF
TGTGCCAGCTCCCTTCTAGGCTCAACTAATGAAAAACTGTTTTTT
>TRBJ1-2|NA|TRBD1|TRBV5-4
CASSIQGASGGYTF
TGTGCCAGCAGCATACAGGGGGCGAGCGGTGGCTACACCTTC
>TRBJ1-6|NA|TRBD1|TRBV5-1
CASSLREATGGNSPLHF
TGCGCCAGCAGCTTGAGGGAAGCGACAGGGGGTAATTCACCCCTCCACTTT
>TRBJ1-2|NA|NA|TRBV12-3/TRBV12-4
CASSRGGGYGYTF
TGTGCCAGCAGCCGGGGAGGAGGATATGGCTACACCTTC
>TRBJ1-1|NA|TRBD1|TRBV5-4
CASSLLGQGRLEAFF
TGTGCCAGCAGCTTACTGGGACAGGGGCGCCTTGAAGCTTTCTTT
>TRBJ2-7|NA|NA|TRBV27
CASSQGNEQYF
TGTGCCAGCAGCCAGGGAAACGAGCAGTACTTC
>TRBJ1-1|NA|NA|TRBV6-5
CASSYKGYLVAFF
TGTGCCAGCAGTTACAAGGGGTACCTGGTAGCTTTCTTT
>TRBJ1-1|NA|NA|TRBV30
CAWSQTGEAFF
TGTGCCTGGAGTCAAACAGGTGAAGCTTTCTTT
>TRBJ1-1|NA|NA|TRBV12-3/TRBV12-4
CASSRRAGTEAFF
TGTGCCAGCAGTCGGAGGGCTGGGACTGAAGCTTTCTTT
>TRBJ2-1|NA|NA|TRBV7-2
CASSPPGGIYNEQFF
TGTGCCAGCAGCCCTCCGGGGGGCATCTACAATGAGCAGTTCTTC
>TRBJ1-2|NA|NA|TRBV6-5
CATYSAGGDYGYTF
TGTGCCACCTATTCCGCCGGAGGGGACTATGGCTACACCTTC
>TRBJ2-1|NA|NA|TRBV6-6
CASSYPQGNEQFF
TGTGCCAGCAGTTACCCCCAGGGGAATGAGCAGTTCTTC
>TRBJ1-5|NA|TRBD1|TRBV27
CASSLGQGLGQPQHF
TGTGCCAGCAGTTTGGGACAGGGTTTAGGTCAGCCCCAGCATTTT
>TRBJ2-1|once|NA|TRBV6-1
CASSEALRAYNEQFF
TGTGCCAGCAGTGAAGCGCTTCGGGCCTACAATGAGCAGTTCTTC
>TRBJ1-1|NA|TRBD1|TRBV5-6
CASTRYEQGSNTEAFF
TGTGCCAGCACCCGTTACGAACAGGGGTCAAACACTGAAGCTTTCTTT
>TRBJ1-2|NA|NA|TRBV6-2/TRBV6-3
CASSPQGYGYTF
TGTGCCAGCAGCCCTCAGGGTTATGGCTACACCTTC
>TRBJ1-2|NA|TRBD1|TRBV6-5
CASQGTGYGYTF
TGTGCCAGCCAGGGGACAGGGTATGGCTACACCTTC
>TRBJ2-4|NA|NA|TRBV10-3
CAISESTGAKNIQYF
TGTGCCATCAGTGAGTCGACTGGGGCCAAAAACATTCAGTACTTC
>TRBJ2-7|NA|TRBD2|TRBV7-8
CASSYGTSGGVGEQYF
TGTGCCAGCAGCTATGGGACTAGCGGGGGAGTTGGCGAGCAGTACTTC
>TRBJ2-7|NA|NA|TRBV29-1
CSVGKGVLHEQYF
TGCAGCGTTGGAAAGGGGGTTCTCCACGAGCAGTACTTC
>TRBJ2-4|NA|TRBD1|TRBV3-1/TRBV3-2
CASSQGQGAKNIQYF
TGTGCCAGCAGCCAAGGTCAGGGGGCAAAAAACATTCAGTACTTC
>TRBJ1-6|NA|NA|TRBV27
CASSSGDPSSYNSPLHF
TGTGCCAGCAGTTCGGGAGACCCCAGCTCCTATAATTCACCCCTCCACTTT
>TRBJ1-5|NA|TRBD1|TRBV27
CASSFPPQGKHQPQHF
TGTGCCAGCAGTTTCCCTCCACAGGGGAAGCATCAGCCCCAGCATTTT
>TRBJ1-3|NA|NA|TRBV4-2
CASSQSSPGSGNTIYF
TGTGCCAGCAGCCAATCCTCTCCGGGCTCTGGAAACACCATATATTTT
>TRBJ1-2|once|NA|TRBV4-1
CASSQDRWEDRYTF
TGCGCCAGCAGCCAAGATCGTTGGGAGGACCGCTACACCTTC
>TRBJ2-3|NA|NA|TRBV5-1
CASSLSKDTQYF
TGCGCCAGCAGCTTGTCTAAAGATACGCAGTATTTT
>TRBJ2-2|NA|TRBD1|TRBV7-6
CASSLETGSNTGELFF
TGTGCCAGCAGCCTAGAGACAGGGTCGAACACCGGGGAGCTGTTTTTT
>TRBJ2-1|NA|TRBD2|TRBV30
CAWTSLTSGANRLYNEQFF
TGTGCCTGGACCTCTTTGACTAGCGGGGCCAATCGCTTATACAATGAGCAGTTCTTC
>TRBJ1-2|NA|NA|TRBV6-5
CASSYSRVQNGYTF
TGTGCCAGCAGTTACTCCAGGGTTCAGAACGGCTACACCTTC
>TRBJ2-1|once|NA|TRBV5-1
CASSRTAPSYNEQFF
TGCGCCAGCAGCCGGACAGCACCCTCCTACAATGAGCAGTTCTTC
>TRBJ1-2|NA|NA|TRBV30
CAWKDRPQGGYTF
TGTGCCTGGAAAGACAGGCCGCAGGGTGGCTACACCTTC
>TRBJ1-6|NA|NA|TRBV10-3
CAITTGGGSPLHF
TGTGCCATCACCACCGGGGGGGGGTCACCCCTCCACTTT
>TRBJ2-5|NA|TRBD1|TRBV6-6
CASTTKTGGKETQYF
TGTGCCAGCACGACTAAGACAGGGGGCAAGGAGACCCAGTACTTC
>TRBJ1-1|NA|NA|TRBV5-1
CASSFLGMNTEAFF
TGCGCCAGCAGCTTCCTCGGGATGAACACTGAAGCTTTCTTT
>TRBJ1-5|NA|TRBD1|TRBV3-1/TRBV3-2
CASSFGTGGTQPQHF
TGTGCCAGCAGTTTCGGGACAGGGGGCACTCAGCCCCAGCATTTT
>TRBJ2-2|NA|TRBD2|TRBV5-6
CASSPGLAGGAGELFF
TGTGCCAGCAGCCCCGGACTAGCGGGGGGGGCCGGGGAGCTGTTTTTT
>TRBJ1-2|few|NA|TRBV9
CASSAGGHVPLGGYTF
TGTGCCAGCAGCGCGGGGGGACACGTACCCCTCGGGGGCTACACCTTC
>TRBJ2-3|NA|NA|TRBV7-2
CASSLGQGGTDTQYF
TGTGCCAGCAGCTTAGGCCAGGGTGGGACAGATACGCAGTATTTT
>TRBJ2-2|few|NA|TRBV5-5
CASSLRGEEAGELFF
TGTGCCAGCAGCCTCAGGGGAGAAGAGGCCGGGGAGCTGTTTTTT
>TRBJ1-2|NA|NA|TRBV6-6
CASSYVLVDYGYTF
TGTGCCAGCAGTTACGTCTTAGTGGACTATGGCTACACCTTC
>TRBJ1-2|NA|NA|TRBV29-1
CSVDGGYGGYTF
TGCAGCGTTGATGGGGGGTACGGGGGCTACACCTTC
>TRBJ1-2|NA|NA|TRBV25-1
CASTQGGYGYTF
TGTGCCAGCACACAGGGTGGATATGGCTACACCTTC
>TRBJ1-1|NA|NA|TRBV2
CASRRGYGSTEAFF
TGTGCCAGTCGGAGGGGATATGGGAGCACTGAAGCTTTCTTT
>TRBJ1-6|NA|NA|TRBV7-8
CASSPRENSPLHF
TGTGCCAGCAGCCCACGGGAAAATTCACCCCTCCACTTT
>TRBJ1-6|NA|TRBD1|TRBV9
CASSVYDRAPLHF
TGTGCCAGCAGCGTGTATGACAGGGCACCCCTCCACTTT
>TRBJ1-5|NA|TRBD1|TRBV5-8
CASSNWDRSYQPQHF
TGTGCCAGCAGCAACTGGGACAGAAGCTATCAGCCCCAGCATTTT
>TRBJ2-2|NA|NA|TRBV11-3
CASSPDGTNTGELFF
TGTGCCAGCAGCCCCGACGGGACGAACACCGGGGAGCTGTTTTTT
>TRBJ1-4|NA|NA|TRBV16
CASSPTGKRNEKLFF
TGTGCCAGCAGCCCTACAGGGAAGAGGAATGAAAAACTGTTTTTT
>TRBJ1-5|NA|TRBD1|TRBV19
CASSRPRTGGLQPQHF
TGTGCCAGTAGTCGCCCCCGGACAGGGGGTTTGCAGCCCCAGCATTTT
>TRBJ2-7|NA|NA|TRBV29-1
CSAESGLGRAYEQYF
TGCAGCGCCGAGTCAGGGTTAGGTAGGGCCTACGAGCAGTACTTC
>TRBJ2-2|NA|TRBD1|TRBV12-3/TRBV12-4
CASRQGGTGELFF
TGTGCCAGCAGACAGGGGGGTACCGGGGAGCTGTTTTTT
>TRBJ1-2|NA|TRBD1|TRBV2
CASSRGQGESYTF
TGTGCCAGCAGTAGGGGACAGGGAGAAAGCTACACCTTC